Listed below are T cell receptor beta chains from one sample, sequenced in a study of human T cells and chemical hapten exposure. TCRdb independently ran MiXCR on the RACE reads; one entry per CDR3 protein. The table includes about 190,000 distinct CDR3 sequences, approximately 26% detected once. The material sequenced was whole blood, taken in connection with sensitization to the hapten diphenylcyclopropenone (DPC). These receptors were obtained from a woman between 40 and 50 years old with alopecia areata. Some clones in this sample may be carry-over from other donors' samples. Both conserved end residues are part of each CDR3. Fields, in order: clone size, J gene, V gene, D gene, CDR3 protein, CDR3 DNA. D genes are given only for firm matches. Clone size appears in some rows only: once, few, many, or a class for an expanded clone.

>few|TRBJ2-1|TRBV11-1|TRBD2
CASSLLGGTNNEQFF
TGTGCCAGCAGTCTACTAGGAGGGACTAACAATGAGCAGTTCTTC
>few|TRBJ1-6|TRBV20-1|NA
CSARDRLGSSYNSPLHF
TGCAGTGCTAGAGATCGTCTTGGGAGCTCCTATAATTCACCCCTCCACTTT
>NA|TRBJ2-3|TRBV11-1|TRBD2
CASSLWAGAIDTQYF
TGTGCCAGCAGCTTATGGGCGGGAGCCATAGATACGCAGTATTTT
>many|TRBJ2-1|TRBV6-2/TRBV6-3|NA
CASGNAGGALYNEQFF
TGTGCCAGCGGAAACGCCGGCGGGGCCCTCTACAATGAGCAGTTCTTC
>few|TRBJ1-5|TRBV7-2|NA
CASSLTSYSNQPQHF
TGTGCCAGCAGCCTCACGTCGTATAGCAATCAGCCCCAGCATTTT
>few|TRBJ2-7|TRBV11-2|NA
CASSPRRDISVQYF
TGTGCCAGCAGCCCACGCCGGGACATTTCGGTGCAGTACTTC
>NA|TRBJ2-1|TRBV29-1|NA
CSVRAYNEQFF
TGCAGCGTTCGAGCCTACAATGAGCAGTTCTTC
>NA|TRBJ2-1|TRBV7-2|TRBD2
CASSLVGSGVTYNEQFF
TGTGCCAGCAGCTTAGTGGGTAGCGGGGTAACCTACAATGAGCAGTTCTTC
>few|TRBJ2-3|TRBV5-1|NA
CASSMLGGTDTQYF
TGCGCCAGCAGCATGCTTGGGGGCACAGATACGCAGTATTTT
>few|TRBJ2-7|TRBV29-1|TRBD1
CSVEVGSRGYEQYF
TGCAGCGTTGAAGTTGGGAGCAGGGGGTACGAGCAGTACTTC
>few|TRBJ1-2|TRBV7-2|TRBD1
CASSSVATGGVYGYTF
TGTGCCAGCAGCTCAGTCGCGACAGGGGGAGTTTATGGCTACACCTTC
>NA|TRBJ2-4|TRBV28|TRBD1
CASSLWAGGSKNIQYF
TGTGCCAGCAGTTTATGGGCAGGGGGATCCAAAAACATTCAGTACTTC
>NA|TRBJ2-1|TRBV6-5|TRBD2
CASSWTSGTYNEQFF
TGTGCCAGCAGTTGGACTAGCGGGACCTACAATGAGCAGTTCTTC
>few|TRBJ1-5|TRBV20-1|TRBD1
CSARAGGGQPQHF
TGCAGTGCTAGAGCAGGGGGAGGTCAGCCCCAGCATTTT
>NA|TRBJ2-5|TRBV6-6|NA
CASRNTGLPKETQYF
TGTGCCAGCAGGAACACCGGACTACCGAAAGAGACCCAGTACTTC
>NA|TRBJ1-4|TRBV6-1|NA
CASSGQPLLSGEKLFF
TGTGCCAGCAGTGGACAGCCCTTACTTTCGGGGGAAAAACTGTTTTTT
>NA|TRBJ2-2|TRBV7-2|TRBD2
CASSWGGLAGGGTGELFF
TGTGCCAGCAGCTGGGGGGGACTAGCGGGAGGAGGCACCGGGGAGCTGTTTTTT
>few|TRBJ1-2|TRBV28|NA
CASIRGANYGYTF
TGTGCCAGCATTCGGGGGGCGAACTATGGCTACACCTTC
>NA|TRBJ2-7|TRBV12-3/TRBV12-4|NA
CASSRTGGPYEQYF
TGTGCCAGCAGTCGGACCGGGGGGCCTTACGAGCAGTACTTC
>NA|TRBJ2-3|TRBV5-5|NA
CASSVFRGQADTQYF
TGTGCCAGCAGCGTGTTTCGGGGACAAGCAGATACGCAGTATTTT
>few|TRBJ2-7|TRBV3-1|TRBD2
CASSQLAGGPQHEQYF
TGTGCCAGCAGCCAGCTAGCGGGAGGGCCTCAGCACGAGCAGTACTTC
>few|TRBJ2-5|TRBV9|NA
CASTVGSVGQETQYF
TGTGCCAGCACCGTCGGGAGCGTGGGCCAAGAGACCCAGTACTTC
>few|TRBJ1-5|TRBV28|NA
CASSLDFPGNQPQHF
TGTGCCAGCAGTTTAGATTTCCCGGGCAATCAGCCCCAGCATTTT
>NA|TRBJ2-1|TRBV6-5|TRBD1
CASSHRGLAYNEQFF
TGTGCCAGCAGCCACAGGGGGCTCGCCTACAATGAGCAGTTCTTC
>once|TRBJ2-5|TRBV9|NA
CAGRGPQETQYF
TGTGCCGGTCGGGGCCCCCAAGAGACCCAGTACTTC
>few|TRBJ1-4|TRBV29-1|NA
CSVEGRDHREKLFF
TGCAGCGTTGAAGGCCGGGACCATCGAGAAAAACTGTTTTTT
>NA|TRBJ2-7|TRBV7-2|NA
CASSLVRARSSYEQYF
TGTGCCAGCAGCTTAGTTCGAGCGAGGAGCTCCTACGAGCAGTACTTC
>few|TRBJ2-7|TRBV28|TRBD1
CASTLGQGGYEQYF
TGTGCCAGCACCCTGGGACAGGGAGGATACGAGCAGTACTTC
>NA|TRBJ2-1|TRBV6-2/TRBV6-3|NA
CASLKTGRYNEQFF
TGTGCCAGCCTCAAGACAGGACGATACAATGAGCAGTTCTTC
>NA|TRBJ1-2|TRBV25-1|TRBD1
CASSEPGTGGSRYGYTF
TGTGCCAGCAGTGAACCCGGGACAGGGGGCTCTCGCTATGGCTACACCTTC
>NA|TRBJ2-1|TRBV11-2|TRBD2
CASSLVGDYLAFGEQFF
TGTGCCAGCAGCTTAGTGGGGGACTACCTTGCCTTTGGGGAGCAGTTCTTC
>few|TRBJ1-2|TRBV25-1|NA
CASSVSGYGYTF
TGTGCCAGCAGTGTGTCGGGCTATGGCTACACCTTC
>few|TRBJ2-7|TRBV5-4|NA
CASSPRDLTYEQYF
TGTGCCAGCAGCCCCCGGGACCTCACCTACGAGCAGTACTTC
>few|TRBJ1-1|TRBV7-2|TRBD1
CASSLVGQVRTEAFF
TGTGCCAGCAGCTTAGTGGGACAGGTGAGGACTGAAGCTTTCTTT
>NA|TRBJ2-2|TRBV9|NA
CASSVLESGELFF
TGTGCCAGCAGCGTTTTGGAGTCCGGGGAGCTGTTTTTT
>NA|TRBJ2-7|TRBV6-2/TRBV6-3|NA
CASSGADYEQYF
TGTGCCAGCAGTGGGGCAGACTACGAGCAGTACTTC
>few|TRBJ2-5|TRBV29-1|TRBD2
CSVSLAAQETQYF
TGCAGCGTTTCACTAGCGGCGCAAGAGACCCAGTACTTC
>NA|TRBJ1-1|TRBV7-3|NA
CASSLTREATEAFF
TGTGCCAGCAGCTTAACGAGGGAGGCCACTGAAGCTTTCTTT
>NA|TRBJ2-5|TRBV5-1|TRBD2
CASSRGEETQYF
TGCGCCAGCAGCCGGGGGGAAGAGACCCAGTACTTC
>NA|TRBJ2-1|TRBV7-2|NA
CASSLGETVANEQFF
TGTGCCAGCAGCTTAGGGGAAACGGTCGCGAATGAGCAGTTCTTC
>few|TRBJ2-4|TRBV4-3|NA
CASSQDVGGPLAKNIQYF
TGCGCCAGCAGCCAAGATGTCGGCGGACCTTTAGCCAAAAACATTCAGTACTTC
>NA|TRBJ2-7|TRBV27|NA
CASSRASEQYF
TGTGCCAGCAGCCGCGCTAGCGAGCAGTACTTC
>NA|TRBJ1-5|TRBV20-1|NA
CSAREGSRRGSRRNQPQHF
TGCAGTGCTAGAGAGGGATCTCGTAGGGGGAGTCGACGCAATCAGCCCCAGCATTTT
>few|TRBJ2-7|TRBV11-2|TRBD2
CASSRRGGLGLNEQYF
TGTGCCAGCAGCCGTAGAGGGGGACTAGGCCTAAACGAGCAGTACTTC
>few|TRBJ2-7|TRBV5-4|NA
CASKGPGKNEQYF
TGTGCCAGCAAGGGTCCAGGGAAAAACGAGCAGTACTTC
>few|TRBJ1-6|TRBV7-9|NA
CASSLARTASPLHF
TGTGCCAGCAGCTTAGCGCGGACGGCTTCACCCCTCCACTTT